This record covers a single TCR beta chain. The antigen remains unidentified. The data belong to a study of cytomegalovirus exposure and HLA in healthy donors. As for the study in general: Genotyping showed roughly 76% of some 400 donors falling in the Caucasian-associated ancestry cluster.

The study ran its PCR with 60 Vbeta and 13 Jbeta primers. Using immunoSEQ multiplex PCR, the repertoire was profiled, and TCRdb retains in-frame clones only, with some absent. The sample lists under 100,000 clones; approximately 80% were seen once. The CDR3 is made up of 13 amino acids. Germline V gene data show CDR1 as MRHNA and CDR2 as SNTAGT. V dropped 6 bases and J dropped 3; count of bases not matched to a gene: 3. Overall study findings and caveats: Prediction of most subjects' HLA-A and HLA-B alleles by TCR beta sequences was reportedly accurate. For most TCR sequences rarity was the rule, although some public TCRs occurred in many donors.

The receptor comes from a human donor in good health. Source material: PBMCs. The V call is TRBV6-4, the J call TRBJ1-1, with 8 bases lining up with TRBD1. CDR3 DNA sequence: TGTGCCAGCAGCGTGGACAGGGACACTGAAGCTTTCTTT. It codes for CASSVDRDTEAFF.